This T cell receptor beta chain came from a study of cytomegalovirus exposure and HLA in healthy donors. On the study more broadly: Most genotyped donors, over 70% of roughly 400, had Caucasian-associated genetic ancestry.

Unrecorded immune exposure was likely among donors, who were nominally healthy when sampled. Study-level results: An analysis was carried out at a later point. It showed that HLA-associated TCR beta chains were more clonally expanded than equally common non-associated chains. For most TCR sequences rarity was the rule, although some public TCRs occurred in many donors.

About this clone itself: Antigen unknown.

V lost 7 bases to trimming and J lost 3 bases, with 7 bases between them. This CDR3 contains 11 residues. CDR1 is MNHEY, CDR2 SVGAGI, per germline. The PCR had 60 Vbeta and 13 Jbeta primers. Data came from immunoSEQ multiplex PCR; TCRdb stores just in-frame clones and leaves some out. Among 90,000 to 95,000 clones listed, 70% to 90% were seen once. The sequence was obtained from a man aged 18 to 35 in good health and CMV-seronegative. The sequenced material came from PBMCs. The rearrangement joins TRBV6-5 to TRBJ2-7; D uncertain. The CDR3 spells CASTANYEQYF. CDR3 coding DNA: TGTGCCAGCACCGCTAACTACGAGCAGTACTTC.